The 19 T cell receptor beta chains below come from one sample, sequenced in a study of CD8 T cells in ankylosing spondylitis. Study-wide results and caveats: Roughly eight highly homologous variants made up a TCR beta motif that seemed to typify ankylosing spondylitis blood.

TCRdb reprocessed the 5' RACE reads via MiXCR and lists one record per CDR3 protein. The sample shows roughly 700,000 distinct CDR3 sequences, under 20% of them seen only once. Antigens of these TCRs are unknown. The sequencing input was blood, either unsorted or a sorted T cell fraction (not recorded which). Receptors originate from a male donor with ankylosing spondylitis.

In this sample, this clonotype turned up a few times. The chain is built from TRBV12-3 or TRBV12-4 and TRBJ1-1, with 10 bases that match TRBD1. V lost 6 bases to trimming and J lost 3 bases; unmatched junction nucleotides: 4. The CDR3 covers 14 residues. CDR3 in DNA: TGTGCCAGCAGACTGGGACAGGGGTACACTGAAGCTTTCTTT. Protein: CASRLGQGYTEAFF.

The chain recombines TRBV9 with TRBJ1-4; D gene unclear. Looked up from germline, CDR1 is SGDLS and CDR2 is YYNGEE. The CDR3 has 15 amino acids. Trimming cost V 0 bases and J 3 bases, with 9 bases left between them. The CDR3 nucleotides read TGTGCCAGCAGCGTAGGACTGATGGCTAATGAAAAACTGTTTTTT. This codes for CASSVGLMANEKLFF.

This clonotype was observed a few times. The gene calls are TRBV30 and TRBJ2-3; unclear D gene. Germline-derived CDR1 and CDR2 are GTSNPN and SVGIG (reference sequence). CDR3 length: 13 amino acids. V was shortened by 0 bases and J by 5 bases, with 9 bases between the two germline ends. The CDR3 bases are TGTGCCTGGAGTGTTTCGGGTGGAGATACGCAGTATTTT. Protein sequence: CAWSVSGGDTQYF.

This clonotype was detected only a few times. The chain has TRBV20-1 and TRBJ1-2, with TRBD1 as a possible D gene (5 bases). CDR1 is DFQATT, CDR2 SNEGSKA, per germline (reference sequence). V was trimmed by 3 bases and J by 2 bases, leaving 10 bases between them. This CDR3 has 13 residues. CDR3 in amino acids: CSASDRANYGYTF. CDR3 coding DNA: TGCAGTGCTAGTGACAGAGCGAACTATGGCTACACCTTC.

The genes are TRBV6-1 and TRBJ1-3; D is possibly TRBD1 (5 bases). Looked up from germline, CDR1 is MNHNS and CDR2 is SASEGT. The V end lost 1 base, the J end lost 7 bases, and 14 bases lay between the germline ends. This CDR3 comprises 15 residues. CDR3 DNA: TGTGCCAGCAGTGAAGTGGCAGGGTGGGGGAACACCATATATTTT. This sequence encodes CASSEVAGWGNTIYF.

The J gene is TRBJ2-2, the V gene TRBV7-9; possible D gene TRBD1, 6 bases. CDR1 and CDR2 (germline): SEHNR, FQNEAQ (reference sequence). The CDR3 runs 14 residues. The ends were cut back, 5 bases at V and 6 bases at J, with 13 bases in the middle. CDR3 DNA: TGTGCCAGCAGCGCAAACAGGGCGGCCGGGGAGCTGTTTTTT. Translated, it gives CASSANRAAGELFF.

A few counts support this clonotype. The V and J genes are TRBV15 and TRBJ2-1; weak D call: TRBD1 (6 bases). The CDR3 is 16 residues long. Germline-derived CDR1 and CDR2 are LNHNV and YYDKDF (reference sequence). The V and J ends lost 1 base and 6 bases respectively, with 16 bases between them. The CDR3 coding sequence is TGTGCCACCAGCAGAGTAACAGGGAAGGATTTCAATGAGCAGTTCTTC. It encodes CATSRVTGKDFNEQFF.

This clonotype occurred once. The chain links TRBV18 to TRBJ2-2; D gene ambiguous. The CDR3 runs to 17 residues. Trimming shortened V by 1 base and J by 0 bases, and 12 bases separated the two germline ends. Germline V gene data show CDR1 as KGHSH and CDR2 as LQKENI. The CDR3 sequence is CASSPRPRNSNTGELFF. The CDR3 nucleotides are TGTGCCAGCTCACCACGACCACGAAACTCGAACACCGGGGAGCTGTTTTTT.

This clonotype was picked up a small number of times. The chain joins TRBV29-1 to TRBJ2-3, with TRBD2 matching 8 bases. The germline V gene has CDR1 SQVTM and CDR2 ANQGSEA. CDR3 length: 13 residues. Here the CDR3 DNA reads TGCACCTCCGACGGGGGGGCAACAGATACGCAGTATTTT. Its translation is CTSDGGATDTQYF.

The rearrangement links TRBV5-5 to TRBJ2-1, with D maybe TRBD2 (6 bases). The CDR3 has 16 amino acids. Germline CDR1 reads SGHKS; CDR2 reads YYEKEE (reference sequence). V lost 3 bases and J 0 bases, leaving 13 bases between the germline ends. CDR3 loop: CASSSLAASSYNEQFF. CDR3 nucleotides: TGTGCCAGCAGCTCCTTAGCGGCCAGCTCCTACAATGAGCAGTTCTTC. Full variable domain (outside the CDR3, taken from reference TRBV5-5 and TRBJ2-1): DAGVTQSPTHLIKTRGQQVTLRCSPISGHKSVSWYQQVLGQGPQFIFQYYEKEERGRGNFPDRFSARQFPNYSSELNVNALLLGDSALYLCASSSLAASSYNEQFFGPGTRLTVL.

In this sample, this clonotype turned up a few times. This chain's CDR3 is CASSLSGGGRQETQYF. The CDR3 coding sequence is TGCGCCAGCAGCTTGTCAGGAGGGGGGCGACAAGAGACCCAGTACTTC. The V and J genes are TRBV5-1 and TRBJ2-5; D tentatively reads TRBD1 or TRBD2 (6 bases each). The CDR3 covers 16 residues. Germline-derived CDR1 and CDR2 are SGHRS and YFSETQ. The V end lost 1 base, the J end lost 2 bases, and 15 bases lay between the germline ends.

The chain joins TRBV30 to TRBJ1-5; possibly TRBD1 for D (5 bases). CDR1 and CDR2 (germline): GTSNPN, SVGIG (reference sequence). Deletions cut 7 bases from V and 2 bases from J, with 12 bases between. The CDR3 has 13 residues. The CDR3 coding sequence is TGTGCCTTCTCAAAAGGGGGCAATCAGCCCCAGCATTTT. It yields the protein CAFSKGGNQPQHF.

This clonotype was found a few times. V usage is TRBV20-1 and J usage is TRBJ2-7; 8 positions match TRBD2. V trimming: 6 bases; J trimming: 4 bases; junction bases outside the gene matches: 11. The CDR3 sequence is 14 residues long. Germline V gene data show CDR1 as DFQATT and CDR2 as SNEGSKA (reference sequence). CDR3 region: CSAGGGTRNYEQYF. Here the CDR3 DNA reads TGCAGTGCCGGAGGGGGGACTAGAAATTACGAGCAGTACTTC.

This clonotype was seen a single time. The genes are TRBV18 and TRBJ2-1, with TRBD2 matching over 7 bases. The CDR3 has 15 residues. The V gene end was trimmed by 0 bases and the J gene end by 10 bases; junction bases not matched to a gene: 9. The V gene's germline CDR1 is KGHSH and CDR2 LQKENI. The CDR3 sequence: CASSPPGLQNREQFF. CDR3 DNA: TGTGCCAGCTCACCACCGGGACTACAGAACAGGGAGCAGTTCTTC.

The rearrangement joins TRBV29-1 to TRBJ1-5, with a weak D call TRBD1 (5 bases). The length of the CDR3 is 15 residues. V dropped 1 base and J dropped 3 bases, with 13 bases sitting between them. Germline V gene lookup returns CDR1 SQVTM and CDR2 ANQGSEA. CDR3 residues: CSVEVGLASNQPQHF. DNA for the CDR3: TGCAGCGTTGAAGTGGGGCTCGCCTCCAATCAGCCCCAGCATTTT.

This clonotype was counted only a few times. The V call is TRBV12-3 or TRBV12-4, the J call TRBJ2-2; a possible D gene is TRBD2 (6 bases). CDR3 length equals 15 residues. V was pared by 6 bases and J by 4 bases, with 15 bases between. CDR3 sequence: CASSSPSDVTGELFF. The CDR3 region has the DNA TGTGCCAGCAGCTCCCCTAGCGACGTCACCGGGGAGCTGTTTTTT.

The chain recombines TRBV7-9 with TRBJ2-7, with 11 bases that match TRBD1. The CDR3 has 15 residues. Unmatched junction bases numbered 7, after V lost 4 bases and J lost 5 bases. CDR1 and CDR2 from the germline V gene are SEHNR and FQNEAQ (reference sequence). CDR3 coding DNA: TGTGCCAGCAGCTCCACAGGGACAGGGGGTAACGAGCAGTACTTC. Amino acids: CASSSTGTGGNEQYF.

The V gene is TRBV9, the J gene TRBJ2-1; 9 bases match TRBD2. The CDR3 length is 15 residues. J was trimmed by 5 bases and V by 0 bases; bases with no gene match: 3. The V gene's germline CDR1 is SGDLS and CDR2 YYNGEE. CDR3 bases: TGTGCCAGCAGCGTAGGGGCTAGCGGGAACAATGAGCAGTTCTTC. It codes for CASSVGASGNNEQFF.

With respect to this clonotype: A read error may account for a junction end that differs from germline. The V and J genes are TRBV3-1 and TRBJ2-3, with a tentative D call TRBD2 (5 bases). The V gene's germline CDR1 is LGHDT and CDR2 YNNKEL (reference sequence). The CDR3 runs 15 residues. The CDR3 here is CASCQEGVTSDTQYF. In DNA, the CDR3 is TGTGCCAGCTGCCAAGAGGGCGTCACATCAGATACGCAGTATTTT.